The T cell receptor beta chain described here comes from a study of blood T cell repertoires in COVID-19. Study summary: The United States, Italy and Spain provided the acute and convalescent COVID-19 samples.

This CDR3 contains 13 residues. The V end was cut by 3 bases, the J end by 4 bases, with 10 bases between. Germline assignment: CDR1 MNHEY and CDR2 SVGAGI. Authors' analysis steps: Reference gene primer amplification gave nucleated cell count estimates. Measured with immunoSEQ multiplex PCR; TCRdb has only the in-frame clones, and not every one. V and J calls and clone size come straight from that table; D and trimming were deduced from the DNA. The profile shows roughly 180,000 clones, about nine tenths of them singletons. The sequencing sample was made of peripheral blood. The source is a woman in her 30s with acute or convalescent COVID-19. V gene TRBV6-5 combines with J gene TRBJ2-7; no definite D call. The CDR3, as DNA: TGTGCCAGCAGTTATCCCCCGGTTTACGAGCAGTACTTC. This encodes CASSYPPVYEQYF.